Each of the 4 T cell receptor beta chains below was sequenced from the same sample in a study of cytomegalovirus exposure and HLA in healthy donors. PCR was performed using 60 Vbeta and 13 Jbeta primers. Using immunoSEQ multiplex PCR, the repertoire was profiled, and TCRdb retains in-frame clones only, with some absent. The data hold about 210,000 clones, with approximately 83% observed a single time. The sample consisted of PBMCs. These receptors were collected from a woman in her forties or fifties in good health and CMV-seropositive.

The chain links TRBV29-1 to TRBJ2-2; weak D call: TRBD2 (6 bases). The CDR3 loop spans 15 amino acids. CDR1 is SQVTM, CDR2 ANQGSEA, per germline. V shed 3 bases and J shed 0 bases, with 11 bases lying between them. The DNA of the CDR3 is TGCAGCGTTGACCCCGGGACTGCGAACACCGGGGAGCTGTTTTTT. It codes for CSVDPGTANTGELFF.

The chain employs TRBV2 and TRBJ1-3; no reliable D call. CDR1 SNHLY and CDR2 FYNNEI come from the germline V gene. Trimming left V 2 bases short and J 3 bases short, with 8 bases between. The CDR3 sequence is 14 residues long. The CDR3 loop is CASSETRVGNTIYF. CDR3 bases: TGTGCCAGCAGTGAAACGAGGGTTGGAAACACCATATATTTT.

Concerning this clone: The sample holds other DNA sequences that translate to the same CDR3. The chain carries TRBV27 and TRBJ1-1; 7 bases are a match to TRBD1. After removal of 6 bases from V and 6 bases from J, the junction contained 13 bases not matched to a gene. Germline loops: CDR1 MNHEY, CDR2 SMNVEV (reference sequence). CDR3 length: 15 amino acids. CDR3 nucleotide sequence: TGTGCCAGCAGAAAGCAGGCAGGGGGGTACGCTGAAGCTTTCTTT. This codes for CASRKQAGGYAEAFF.

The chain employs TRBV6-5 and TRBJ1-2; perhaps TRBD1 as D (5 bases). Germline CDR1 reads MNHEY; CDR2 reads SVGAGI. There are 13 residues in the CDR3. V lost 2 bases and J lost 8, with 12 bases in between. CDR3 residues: CASSYSQGFGYTF. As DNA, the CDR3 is TGTGCCAGCAGTTACAGCCAGGGTTTCGGCTACACCTTC.